One and the same sample provided the 31 T cell receptor beta chains below, sequenced in a study of blood T cell repertoires in COVID-19. The assay was immunoSEQ multiplex PCR, and TCRdb's table has in-frame clones only and misses some. The table shows a few hundred thousand clones, with 80% to 90% occurring only once. Sequenced material: peripheral blood. The receptors derive from a man under 40 with active or convalescent COVID-19.

The V and J genes are TRBV9 and TRBJ2-2; D might be TRBD1 (6 bases). The CDR3 covers 15 residues. The germline V gene has CDR1 SGDLS and CDR2 YYNGEE. V was cut by 0 bases and J by 7 bases, with 13 bases left in between. DNA for the CDR3: TGTGCCAGCAGCGTAGCCTCGACAGGCTACGGGGAGCTGTTTTTT. This gives the protein CASSVASTGYGELFF.

V gene TRBV19 combines with J gene TRBJ1-2, with TRBD1 as a possible D gene (5 bases). The CDR3 consists of 18 residues. From germline, CDR1 is LNHDA and CDR2 SQIVND (reference sequence). Trimming took off 7 bases at V and 1 base at J, with 25 bases between the two ends. The CDR3 coding sequence is TGTGCCAGTAACCCGACGATAAAGGGGAACAGACGTAACTATGGCTACACCTTC. It yields the protein CASNPTIKGNRRNYGYTF.

The genes are TRBV5-3 and TRBJ1-3; no reliable D call. TRBV5-3 is labeled an ORF, and its function is uncertain. V lost 4 bases to trimming and J lost 8 bases, with 13 bases between them. The CDR3 is 13 residues long. CDR3 coding DNA: TGTGCCAGAAGCGCCTCCTGGCCTTACACCATATATTTT. This gives the protein CARSASWPYTIYF.

The J gene is TRBJ2-7, the V gene TRBV3-1 (or the pseudogene TRBV3-2); tentatively, D is TRBD2 (5 bases). V gave up 3 bases and J gave up 3 bases, with 18 bases separating them. There are 16 residues in the CDR3. Germline CDR1 reads LGHDT; CDR2 reads YNNKEL (reference sequence). CDR3 nucleotides: TGTGCCAGCAGCCATGCTTTTCCGGCGGAGGTCTACGAGCAGTACTTC. It codes for CASSHAFPAEVYEQYF.

In DNA form, the CDR3 reads TGTGCCAGCAGTTTATTCGCAGGAAGTGAAGCTTTCTTT. Its translation: CASSLFAGSEAFF. The gene calls are TRBV27 and TRBJ1-1; D unresolved. V lost 1 base, J lost 7 bases, and 10 bases lay in between. This CDR3 is built from 13 residues. Germline values: CDR1 MNHEY, CDR2 SMNVEV (reference sequence).

This sequence joins TRBV24-1 and TRBJ1-2; tentatively, D is TRBD1 (5 bases). The length of the CDR3 is 13 residues. The germline V and J ends were trimmed by 3 bases and 9 bases, with 13 bases remaining between them. Germline V gives CDR1 KGHDR, CDR2 SFDVKD. CDR3 residues: CATSDAQGRRYTF. The CDR3 region has the DNA TGTGCCACCAGTGATGCCCAGGGCCGCCGCTACACCTTC.

The chain couples TRBV6-5 to TRBJ1-2; weak D call: TRBD1 (5 bases). This CDR3 region has 15 residues. Germline CDR1 is MNHEY and CDR2 is SVGAGI. V lost 0 bases, J lost 3 bases, and 11 bases lay in between. The chain's CDR3 is CASSYSWGGDYGYTF. CDR3 sequence (DNA): TGTGCCAGCAGTTACTCCTGGGGGGGTGACTATGGCTACACCTTC.

V and J are TRBV4-1 and TRBJ2-7; 11 bases are shared with TRBD2. Unmatched junction bases numbered 7, after V lost 2 bases and J lost 4 bases. This CDR3 spans 16 amino acids. CDR1 and CDR2 from the germline V gene are MGHRA and YSYEKL. CDR3 coding DNA: TGCGCCAGCAGCCAATTCATAGCGGGGGGGCAGTACGAGCAGTACTTC. Translating it yields CASSQFIAGGQYEQYF.

The V call is TRBV2, the J call TRBJ2-7; the D gene is possibly TRBD2 (5 bases). This CDR3 has 14 amino acids. The germline V gene encodes CDR1 SNHLY and CDR2 FYNNEI. Deletions cut 5 bases from V and 0 bases from J, with 11 bases between. CDR3 DNA: TGTGCCAGCAGTCCGACGGGGTTCTCCTACGAGCAGTACTTC. Residues: CASSPTGFSYEQYF.

The chain links TRBV19 to TRBJ2-7; D is possibly TRBD2 (7 bases). Looked up from germline, CDR1 is LNHDA and CDR2 is SQIVND (reference sequence). This CDR3 is 14 amino acids long. The ends were cut back, 5 bases at V and 2 bases at J, with 13 bases in the middle. Here the CDR3 reads CASSERGTTYEQYF. CDR3 coding DNA: TGTGCCAGTAGTGAGAGGGGGACTACCTACGAGCAGTACTTC.

The chain is built from TRBV4-1 and TRBJ2-7; a possible D gene is TRBD2 (5 bases). Trimming cost V 0 bases and J 4 bases, with 7 bases left between them. CDR1 and CDR2 from the germline V gene are MGHRA and YSYEKL. This CDR3 has 13 residues. The CDR3 coding sequence is TGCGCCAGCAGCCAAGAGTCGGGGTACGAGCAGTACTTC. This codes for CASSQESGYEQYF.

The V and J genes are TRBV5-1 and TRBJ1-4; maybe TRBD1 (6 bases). V was trimmed by 3 bases and J by 8 bases, leaving 20 bases between them. The CDR3 contains 16 residues. From germline, CDR1 is SGHRS and CDR2 YFSETQ. CDR3 loop: CASSSAQGHLSEKLFF. The CDR3 region has the DNA TGCGCCAGCAGCTCGGCACAGGGTCATCTTTCAGAAAAACTGTTTTTT.

To note about this clone: Mismatch with germline at one junction end may stem from a read error. The V call is TRBV2, the J call TRBJ1-2; D perhaps matches TRBD1 (6 bases). Per germline, CDR1 SNHLY and CDR2 FYNNEI. This CDR3 is built from 15 residues. The CDR3 is CANSVRTRQVMGYTF. The CDR3 region has the DNA TGTGCCAACAGTGTTCGGACAAGACAGGTGATGGGCTACACCTTC.

This clone was seen once. This chain links TRBV4-1 with TRBJ1-5, with D hard to call. The V gene's germline CDR1 is MGHRA and CDR2 YSYEKL. CDR3 length: 14 amino acids. V was clipped by 3 bases and J by 4 bases, with 10 bases between them. The DNA of the CDR3 is TGCGCCAGCAGCCAGAGTCTGAAGAATCAGCCCCAGCATTTT. Translation: CASSQSLKNQPQHF.

A single count supports this clone. The chain is built from TRBV5-1 and TRBJ1-5; D is ambiguous. The CDR3 covers 14 residues. In germline, CDR1 is SGHRS, CDR2 YFSETQ. The ends were cut back, 1 base at V and 0 bases at J, with 5 bases in the middle. CDR3 sequence (DNA): TGCGCCAGCAGCTTGTCGGGTAGCAATCAGCCCCAGCATTTT. This gives the protein CASSLSGSNQPQHF.

Comments on this clone: Other DNA variants within this sample encode the same CDR3. The V call is TRBV5-4, the J call TRBJ1-6; the match to TRBD1 covers 7 bases. V trimming: 0 bases; J trimming: 6 bases; junction bases outside the gene matches: 3. Germline values: CDR1 SGHNT, CDR2 YYREEE (reference sequence). The CDR3 runs to 15 residues. The CDR3 DNA follows: TGTGCCAGCAGCTTGGACAGGGGCTCTAATTCACCCCTCCACTTT. As protein: CASSLDRGSNSPLHF. Variable domain in full (rest from reference TRBV5-4 and TRBJ1-6): ETGVTQSPTHLIKTRGQQVTLRCSSQSGHNTVSWYQQALGQGPQFIFQYYREEENGRGNFPPRFSGLQFPNYSSELNVNALELDDSALYLCASSLDRGSNSPLHFGNGTRLTVT.

The chain uses TRBV4-1 and TRBJ2-3; TRBD2 aligns across 9 bases. V lost 1 base, J lost 6 bases, and 8 bases stayed unmatched. Looked up from germline, CDR1 is MGHRA and CDR2 is YSYEKL. The CDR3 loop spans 16 amino acids. The CDR3 is CASSQGTAGGRDTQYF. In DNA form, the CDR3 reads TGCGCCAGCAGCCAAGGTACAGCGGGGGGTCGCGATACGCAGTATTTT.

The chain joins TRBV27 to TRBJ2-3; tentatively, D is TRBD2 (5 bases). The germline gives CDR1 MNHEY, CDR2 SMNVEV (reference sequence). The V gene lost 6 bases and the J gene lost 1 base, with 8 bases spanning the gap. This CDR3 contains 13 residues. The CDR3 sequence: CASSVSGTDTQYF. The CDR3, as DNA: TGTGCCAGCAGCGTTAGCGGCACAGATACGCAGTATTTT.

This clone appeared once. The chain uses TRBV2 and TRBJ2-2, with TRBD1 matching 7 bases. After removal of 6 bases from V and 5 bases from J, the junction contained 9 bases not matched to a gene. Germline CDR1 reads SNHLY; CDR2 reads FYNNEI. The CDR3 consists of 15 residues. The CDR3 sequence: CASRRQGSLTGELFF. DNA of the CDR3: TGTGCCAGCAGGCGACAGGGATCGCTAACCGGGGAGCTGTTTTTT.

CDR3 protein: CASSKGTGPSYNEQFF. In nucleotides, the CDR3 is TGTGCCAGTAGTAAGGGGACAGGGCCCTCCTACAATGAGCAGTTCTTC. The chain joins TRBV19 to TRBJ2-1; 9 bases are a match to TRBD1. The trim removed 4 bases at V and 0 bases at J, leaving 4 bases unmatched. Germline V gene lookup returns CDR1 LNHDA and CDR2 SQIVND (reference sequence). This CDR3 is 16 amino acids long. Full variable domain (outside the CDR3, taken from reference TRBV19 and TRBJ2-1): DGGITQSPKYLFRKEGQNVTLSCEQNLNHDAMYWYRQDPGQGLRLIYYSQIVNDFQKGDIAEGYSVSREKKESFPLTVTSAQKNPTAFYLCASSKGTGPSYNEQFFGPGTRLTVL.

This clone was observed once. The genes are TRBV19 and TRBJ2-7, with D perhaps TRBD2 (5 bases). Germline assignment: CDR1 LNHDA and CDR2 SQIVND (reference sequence). CDR3 length equals 14 residues. The V end was cut by 3 bases, the J end by 0 bases, with 9 bases between. The CDR3 DNA reads TGTGCCAGTAGTATTCAAGGGAGCTCCTACGAGCAGTACTTC. Translation gives CASSIQGSSYEQYF.

The chain couples TRBV19 to TRBJ2-7, with D perhaps TRBD2 (6 bases). V was trimmed by 4 bases and J by 3 bases, leaving 22 bases between them. This CDR3 spans 17 amino acids. Germline V gene lookup returns CDR1 LNHDA and CDR2 SQIVND (reference sequence). CDR3 nucleotide sequence: TGTGCCAGTAGTACCAACCCCGCCGGGACTCAATTCTACGAGCAGTACTTC. It encodes CASSTNPAGTQFYEQYF.

The chain joins TRBV27 to TRBJ1-5; D ambiguous. Germline V gene data show CDR1 as MNHEY and CDR2 as SMNVEV (reference sequence). The CDR3 is made up of 15 amino acids. V lost 3 bases and J lost 6, with 15 bases in between. CDR3 amino acids: CASSFVGPGIQPQHF. The DNA of the CDR3 is TGTGCCAGCAGTTTTGTAGGACCGGGAATTCAGCCCCAGCATTTT.

The gene calls are TRBV21-1 and TRBJ1-2; TRBD1 was called by the table and not checked on the DNA. TRBV21-1 is marked as a pseudogene. CDR3 size: 12 residues. The DNA of the CDR3 is TGTGCCAGCAGATGGGCAGGTCCTGGCTACACCTTC. Amino acid sequence: CASRWAGPGYTF.

J is TRBJ1-5 and V is TRBV6-1; 9 nucleotides agree with TRBD1. V was pared by 0 bases and J by 7 bases, with 4 bases of the junction left unmatched. This CDR3 has 15 amino acids. CDR1 is MNHNS and CDR2 is SASEGT in the germline V gene. For the CDR3, the DNA is TGTGCCAGCAGTGAAGCGCTACAGGGGGCCCAGCCCCAGCATTTT. Its translation: CASSEALQGAQPQHF.

This clone was seen only a few times. The chain employs TRBV3-1 (or the pseudogene TRBV3-2) and TRBJ2-2; 7 bases fit TRBD2. The V and J ends lost 4 bases and 5 bases, in that order; junction bases with no gene match: 13. CDR1 is LGHDT, CDR2 YNNKEL, per germline (reference sequence). The CDR3 has 17 residues. CDR3 loop: CASSRLTGASGTGELFF. The CDR3 nucleotides are TGTGCCAGCAGCCGCCTTACCGGGGCTAGCGGTACCGGGGAGCTGTTTTTT.

This clone has just a few counts. Other DNA sequences of this sample code for an identical CDR3. The chain has TRBV12-3 or TRBV12-4 and TRBJ2-7, with D possibly matching TRBD2 (6 bases). This CDR3 comprises 13 residues. V was pared by 3 bases and J by 6 bases, with 12 bases between. The CDR3 is CASSFRGMGEQYF. The CDR3 coding sequence is TGTGCCAGCAGTTTCCGGGGGATGGGCGAGCAGTACTTC.

V usage is TRBV6-5 and J usage is TRBJ2-1; D unclear. CDR1 MNHEY and CDR2 SVGAGI come from the germline V gene. There are 14 residues in the CDR3. V was shortened by 6 bases and J by 1 base, with 10 bases between the two germline ends. The CDR3 loop is CASSPWLSYNEQFF. CDR3 DNA sequence: TGTGCCAGCAGCCCATGGCTTTCCTACAATGAGCAGTTCTTC.

The chain links TRBV21-1 to TRBJ2-2; TRBD1, the table's D call, lacks a check against the DNA. TRBV21-1 is designated a pseudogene. This CDR3 has 18 residues. CDR3 nucleotide sequence: TGTGCCAGCAGCCTCAGGGGCCGGGGAAAACGAGACACCGGGGAGCTGTTTTTT. It encodes CASSLRGRGKRDTGELFF.

The chain carries TRBV6-6 and TRBJ2-7, with D hard to call. The CDR3 spans 13 residues. V was shortened by 0 bases and J by 4 bases, with 7 bases between the two germline ends. The germline V gene has CDR1 MNHNY and CDR2 SVGAGI (reference sequence). The CDR3 DNA sequence: TGTGCCAGCAGTTACTCGATGCGGTACGAGCAGTACTTC. Amino acid sequence: CASSYSMRYEQYF.

The V call is TRBV27, the J call TRBJ2-1; 12 positions agree with TRBD2. CDR3 size: 20 residues. Germline CDR1 and CDR2: MNHEY and SMNVEV (reference sequence). The ends lost 6 bases at V and 0 bases at J; junction bases unmatched: 15. In DNA, the CDR3 is TGTGCCAGCAGACAATACGGAACTAGCGGGGGGCGGAGCTCCTACAATGAGCAGTTCTTC. Amino acid sequence: CASRQYGTSGGRSSYNEQFF.